This T cell receptor beta chain was retrieved from a study of blood T cells in healthy people across ages. Study background: Roughly one uniquely barcoded beta molecule per two T cells was captured.

V was pared by 0 bases and J by 6 bases, with 18 bases between. Per the germline V gene, CDR1 is LGHDT and CDR2 is YNNKEL (reference sequence). The CDR3 runs 16 residues. Study results and limitations: The study lacked donor CMV status, which possibly confounded expanded clonotype changes. Investigators viewed diversity estimates from one million T cells as underestimates, the study reported.

Only a few counts were recorded for this clonotype. The antigen remains unidentified. Sample-barcoded 5' priming and a J-beta primer mix drove a second PCR of about 6 to 12 cycles. Each cDNA molecule received a tag from a template-switch adaptor that had 12 random nucleotides. TCRdb reprocessed the 5' RACE reads with MiXCR, giving one entry per CDR3 protein. The data contain 1.5 million to 2 million distinct CDR3 sequences, approximately 30% of them singletons. This chain connects TRBV3-1 to TRBJ2-7; a possible D gene is TRBD1 (6 bases). The receptor was isolated from a woman aged 25 to 39 in good health. Sequencing input: blood. CDR3 residues: CASSQDRTGLLREQYF. DNA for the CDR3: TGTGCCAGCAGCCAAGATCGTACAGGGCTCTTGCGCGAGCAGTACTTC.